These 22 T cell receptor beta chains share one sample of origin, sequenced in a study of PD-1 blockade in classical Hodgkin lymphoma. After autologous stem cell transplantation all patients relapsed, and prior brentuximab vedotin exposure differed between cohorts. This table comes from immunoSEQ multiplex PCR, and its TCRdb copy is limited to in-frame clones, with some not included. This repertoire shows about 85,000 clones, 85% to 95% found once; its top ten account for approximately 2.4%. Here the sequenced sample was peripheral blood mononuclear cells (PBMCs), taken before the second cycle of nivolumab. The receptors originated from a human donor with classical Hodgkin lymphoma.

V is TRBV27 and J is TRBJ2-2; TRBD1 aligns across 7 bases. Germline CDR1 MNHEY, CDR2 SMNVEV (reference sequence). Losses at the gene ends were 5 bases for V and 4 bases for J; bases not matched to a gene: 10. The CDR3 is 16 residues long. CDR3 in DNA: TGTGCCAGCAGTCCCCCCGGACAGGCTGTCACCGGGGAGCTGTTTTTT. Its protein product is CASSPPGQAVTGELFF.

The chain employs TRBV27 and TRBJ2-3, with D possibly matching TRBD2 (5 bases). The length of the CDR3 is 15 residues. Trimming took off 5 bases at V and 6 bases at J, with 18 bases between the two ends. Germline lookup yields CDR1 MNHEY and CDR2 SMNVEV (reference sequence). DNA for the CDR3: TGTGCCAGCAGTGCCCGATTCTCGGACTCCGATACGCAGTATTTT. It specifies CASSARFSDSDTQYF.

This rearrangement joins TRBV7-3 to TRBJ2-1, with 9 bases identical to TRBD2. V was clipped by 0 bases and J by 7 bases; unmatched bases: 10. The CDR3 totals 17 residues. The germline gives CDR1 SGHTA, CDR2 FQGTGA. CDR3 protein: CASSLTSSGRTTNEQFF. The CDR3 coding sequence is TGTGCCAGCAGCTTAACGTCCAGCGGGAGGACTACGAATGAGCAGTTCTTC.

The rearrangement links TRBV9 to TRBJ2-2; tentatively, D is TRBD2 (5 bases). Trimming pared 0 bases from V and 3 bases from J, leaving 15 bases between. This CDR3 spans 17 amino acids. From germline, CDR1 is SGDLS and CDR2 YYNGEE. This CDR3 is CASSVGKGKEDTGELFF. CDR3 bases: TGTGCCAGCAGCGTAGGGAAAGGGAAGGAGGACACCGGGGAGCTGTTTTTT.

The V and J genes are TRBV7-9 and TRBJ2-7, with TRBD2 identical over 7 bases. Germline V gene sequence: CDR1 SEHNR, CDR2 FQNEAQ (reference sequence). With 5 bases clipped from V and 2 bases from J, the junction kept 6 bases outside the gene matches. This CDR3 region has 14 residues. The CDR3: CASSPGLEAYEQYF. Here the CDR3 DNA reads TGTGCCAGCAGCCCTGGACTAGAAGCCTACGAGCAGTACTTC.

This rearrangement joins TRBV28 to TRBJ1-5; D is ambiguous. CDR1 and CDR2 from the germline V gene are MDHEN and SYDVKM. V gave up 6 bases and J gave up 4 bases, with 16 bases separating them. The CDR3 runs 15 residues. The CDR3, as DNA: TGTGCCAGCAGACGTCCACGGGTAAGGAATCAGCCCCAGCATTTT. Translation gives CASRRPRVRNQPQHF.

The chain recombines TRBV14 with TRBJ1-3, with no clear D. CDR3 length equals 16 residues. In germline, CDR1 is SGHDN, CDR2 FVKESK. The V end was cut by 0 bases, the J end by 4 bases, with 13 bases between. The CDR3 DNA reads as TGTGCCAGCAGCCAAGACCACGCCAGACAAGGAAACACCATATATTTT. Residues: CASSQDHARQGNTIYF.

This chain joins TRBV5-1 and TRBJ2-7; D tentatively reads TRBD1 or TRBD2 (6 bases each). The CDR3 consists of 13 residues. Germline CDR1 SGHRS, CDR2 YFSETQ. Deletions cut 0 bases from V and 3 bases from J, with 7 bases between. The CDR3 DNA reads as TGCGCCAGCAGCTTGGAGGGGGGCTACGAGCAGTACTTC. Translated: CASSLEGGYEQYF.

The chain carries TRBV20-1 and TRBJ2-1; D ambiguous. CDR1 DFQATT and CDR2 SNEGSKA come from the germline V gene (reference sequence). This CDR3 has 10 amino acids. V was shortened by 5 bases and J by 5 bases, with 4 bases between the two germline ends. The DNA of the CDR3 is TGCAGTGCTCGGGACAATGAGCAGTTCTTC. Amino acids: CSARDNEQFF.

This sequence joins TRBV9 and TRBJ2-7; no definite D call. Trimming pared 0 bases from V and 2 bases from J, leaving 12 bases between. The CDR3 runs 15 residues. The germline V gene encodes CDR1 SGDLS and CDR2 YYNGEE. DNA of the CDR3: TGTGCCAGCAGCGTAGCTGGGCAGCCTGCCTACGAGCAGTACTTC. This sequence encodes CASSVAGQPAYEQYF.

This clone showed up just a few times. The chain carries TRBV2 and TRBJ2-2; TRBD1 agrees at 7 bases. V was pared by 8 bases and J by 5 bases, with 2 bases of the junction left unmatched. The length of the CDR3 is 12 residues. Germline CDR1 SNHLY, CDR2 FYNNEI. CDR3 sequence: CASGGQTGELFF. DNA for the CDR3: TGTGCCAGCGGGGGACAGACCGGGGAGCTGTTTTTT.

This sequence joins TRBV18 and TRBJ2-3, with TRBD1 as a possible D gene (6 bases). CDR1 is KGHSH and CDR2 is LQKENI in the germline V gene. V gave up 5 bases and J gave up 1 base, with 16 bases separating them. This CDR3 spans 16 amino acids. In DNA, the CDR3 is TGTGCCAGCTCATCCTCCTTCCGGACAGGCACAGATACGCAGTATTTT. It encodes CASSSSFRTGTDTQYF.

V is TRBV5-1 and J is TRBJ1-1; a possible D gene is TRBD1 (6 bases). The CDR3 extends over 16 amino acids. Germline CDR1 SGHRS, CDR2 YFSETQ. V shed 0 bases and J shed 6 bases, with 18 bases lying between them. The CDR3 bases are TGCGCCAGCAGCTTGGAGGGGGGCCTAACTTTCGCTGAAGCTTTCTTT. This sequence encodes CASSLEGGLTFAEAFF.

V is TRBV27 and J is TRBJ1-1, with 12 bases fitting TRBD1. The J segment lost 4 bases and the V segment lost 6 bases, leaving 9 bases of the junction unmatched. The germline gives CDR1 MNHEY, CDR2 SMNVEV (reference sequence). The CDR3 has 16 amino acids. The CDR3 bases are TGTGCCAGCAGATCCGGGACAGGGGGCGCCTTCACTGAAGCTTTCTTT. This sequence encodes CASRSGTGGAFTEAFF.

This clone showed up just once. The CDR3: CASSRLATTYNEQFF. CDR3 coding DNA: TGCGCCAGCAGCCGACTAGCGACAACCTACAATGAGCAGTTCTTC. J is TRBJ2-1 and V is TRBV5-1, with 8 bases lining up with TRBD2. The germline gives CDR1 SGHRS, CDR2 YFSETQ. Trimming took 4 bases from V and 2 from J; bases not matched to a gene: 5. This CDR3 has 15 residues. Looking up the rest from reference TRBV5-1 and TRBJ2-1 gives the full variable domain: KAGVTQTPRYLIKTRGQQVTLSCSPISGHRSVSWYQQTPGQGLQFLFEYFSETQRNKGNFPGRFSGRQFSNSRSEMNVSTLELGDSALYLCASSRLATTYNEQFFGPGTRLTVL.

The V call is TRBV21-1, the J call TRBJ1-3; the table's D call, TRBD1, has no DNA check behind it. TRBV21-1 is a recognized pseudogene. The length of the CDR3 is 21 residues. The CDR3, as DNA: TGTGCCAGCTCCCAATGGACCCGTGACAGGGTGCCCCTCATTCCTGGAAACACCATATATTTT. Protein: CASSQWTRDRVPLIPGNTIYF.

The chain employs TRBV7-8 and TRBJ1-4; TRBD1 agrees at 10 bases. This CDR3 is built from 16 residues. The germline V gene encodes CDR1 SGHVS and CDR2 FQNEAQ. Germline trimming cut 6 bases from V and 7 bases from J; bases unmatched to any gene: 11. Here the CDR3 reads CASRRDRGRSGEKLFF. Written as DNA, the CDR3 is TGTGCCAGCAGAAGAGACAGGGGGCGATCTGGTGAAAAACTGTTTTTT.

The chain has TRBV21-1 and TRBJ2-4; the table's D gene call, TRBD2, was not cross checked with the DNA. TRBV21-1 has pseudogene status. This CDR3 has 17 amino acids. The CDR3 DNA follows: TGTGCCAGCAGCAATATCGGGACTAGCGGGATTGGAAACATTCAGTACTTC. Its translation: CASSNIGTSGIGNIQYF.

The chain has TRBV27 and TRBJ1-4; D is unclear. V was shortened by 6 bases and J by 8 bases, with 19 bases between the two germline ends. There are 15 residues in the CDR3. The germline gives CDR1 MNHEY, CDR2 SMNVEV (reference sequence). CDR3 residues: CASRASLTVREKLFF. The DNA of the CDR3 is TGTGCCAGCAGGGCTTCACTCACAGTCAGGGAAAAACTGTTTTTT.

This rearrangement joins TRBV27 to TRBJ2-2; the D is unclear. The germline V gene encodes CDR1 MNHEY and CDR2 SMNVEV (reference sequence). The CDR3 spans 17 residues. V was trimmed by 3 bases and J by 0 bases, leaving 14 bases between them. This CDR3 is CASSFRRITTNTGELFF. As DNA, the CDR3 is TGTGCCAGCAGTTTCCGGCGCATTACTACGAACACCGGGGAGCTGTTTTTT.

This rearrangement joins TRBV6-1 to TRBJ2-5; no reliable D call. Deletions cut 3 bases from V and 5 bases from J, with 4 bases between. Germline CDR1 reads MNHNS; CDR2 reads SASEGT. The CDR3 runs to 11 residues. In DNA, the CDR3 is TGTGCCAGCAGTGATAGGGAGACCCAGTACTTC. Amino acids: CASSDRETQYF.

This clone was picked up one time. The gene calls are TRBV2 and TRBJ1-4; D call uncertain. The germline CDR1 and CDR2 sequences are SNHLY and FYNNEI. The CDR3 has 15 amino acids. Trimming shortened V by 4 bases and J by 2 bases, and 11 bases separated the two germline ends. CDR3 nucleotides: TGTGCCAGCAGTGGTAGGGTAGTGACTAATGAAAAACTGTTTTTT. This codes for CASSGRVVTNEKLFF.